The 21 T cell receptor beta chains below were found in one sample sequenced in a study of blood T cells in healthy people across ages. Alongside a J-beta primer mix, a sample-barcoded 5' primer served in a second PCR lasting about 7 to 12 cycles. One entry per CDR3 protein, called by TCRdb with MiXCR from the 5' RACE reads. The sample lists around 1.5 million distinct CDR3 sequences, about 35% seen once, with about 11% in the top ten. Sequencing was carried out using blood. All receptors derive from a woman younger than 45 in good health.

The chain couples TRBV7-8 to TRBJ1-5; a possible D gene is TRBD1 (5 bases). The germline CDR1 and CDR2 sequences are SGHVS and FQNEAQ. The CDR3 covers 15 residues. With 1 base removed from V and 5 bases from J, the gap between germline ends came to 12 bases. CDR3 DNA: TGTGCCAGCAGCTTAGGGGGGGTAGGTCATCAGCCCCAGCATTTT. It codes for CASSLGGVGHQPQHF.

This clonotype has ten or more counts. The chain joins TRBV27 to TRBJ2-7, with D tentatively TRBD1 (6 bases). CDR1 is MNHEY, CDR2 SMNVEV, per germline (reference sequence). V was trimmed by 5 bases and J by 1 base, leaving 9 bases between them. The length of the CDR3 is 13 residues. The chain's CDR3 is CASSGGLSYEQYF. The CDR3 DNA reads as TGTGCCAGCAGTGGGGGCCTTTCCTACGAGCAGTACTTC.

The genes are TRBV20-1 and TRBJ1-1; a possible D gene is TRBD1 (6 bases). Germline CDR1 and CDR2: DFQATT and SNEGSKA (reference sequence). The CDR3 extends over 15 amino acids. Between the trimmed V and J ends, which lost 0 bases and 10 bases, there was a span of 21 bases. The CDR3 loop reads CSAREGGQGFRGAFF. CDR3 nucleotides: TGCAGTGCTAGAGAAGGGGGGCAAGGGTTTAGGGGAGCTTTCTTT.

This clonotype came up many times. V is TRBV7-8 and J is TRBJ2-5, with TRBD1 identical over 7 bases. Germline-derived CDR1 and CDR2 are SGHVS and FQNEAQ. The CDR3 consists of 15 residues. The junction had 5 bases not matched to a gene; V was cut back by 1 base and J by 3 bases. The CDR3 sequence: CASSLDGQGEETQYF. DNA for the CDR3: TGTGCCAGCAGCTTAGACGGGCAGGGGGAAGAGACCCAGTACTTC. The entire variable domain, with the rest obtained from reference TRBV7-8 and TRBJ2-5, is as follows: GAGVSQSPRYKVAKRGQDVALRCDPISGHVSLFWYQQALGQGPEFLTYFQNEAQLDKSGLPSDRFFAERPEGSVSTLKIQRTQQEDSAVYLCASSLDGQGEETQYFGPGTRLLVL.

This clonotype appeared a few times. The V gene is TRBV20-1, the J gene TRBJ2-3, with D unclear. Trimming left V 1 base short and J 0 bases short, with 11 bases between. This CDR3 spans 15 amino acids. In germline, CDR1 is DFQATT, CDR2 SNEGSKA (reference sequence). CDR3 sequence (DNA): TGCAGTGCTAGAGGTATCGGCACTAGCACAGATACGCAGTATTTT. Translating it yields CSARGIGTSTDTQYF.

This clonotype was detected only a few times. The V call is TRBV5-5, the J call TRBJ1-4, with TRBD1 matching over 8 bases. The CDR3 totals 17 residues. Germline CDR1 SGHKS, CDR2 YYEKEE (reference sequence). Germline trimming cut 1 base from V and 2 bases from J; bases unmatched to any gene: 7. The CDR3 loop reads CASSLRQGPTTNEKLFF. CDR3 bases: TGTGCCAGCAGCTTGCGACAGGGGCCCACCACTAATGAAAAACTGTTTTTT.

This clonotype was seen a handful of times. The rearrangement uses TRBV20-1 and TRBJ1-5; no clear D. The V end lost 2 bases, the J end lost 1 base, and 12 bases lay between the germline ends. CDR1 is DFQATT and CDR2 is SNEGSKA in the germline V gene (reference sequence). This CDR3 spans 15 amino acids. For the CDR3, the DNA is TGCAGTGCTAGAAGGAGGGCTGGGAGCAATCAGCCCCAGCATTTT. The encoded protein is CSARRRAGSNQPQHF.

The table lists this clonotype with many counts. The rearrangement links TRBV29-1 to TRBJ2-7; D is perhaps TRBD1 (7 bases). This CDR3 comprises 15 residues. CDR1 and CDR2 from the germline V gene are SQVTM and ANQGSEA. V was pared by 7 bases and J by 2 bases, with 21 bases between. The CDR3, as DNA: TGCAGCGCTGGAGGGAAGTTTGACAGGGCCTACGAGCAGTACTTC. This translates into CSAGGKFDRAYEQYF.

The V call is TRBV4-2, the J call TRBJ2-1; no clear D. The germline V gene encodes CDR1 LGHNA and CDR2 YNFKEQ. There are 16 residues in the CDR3. V was trimmed by 4 bases and J by 0 bases, leaving 13 bases between them. CDR3 amino acids: CASSPVAMGSYNEQFF. CDR3 coding DNA: TGTGCCAGCAGCCCGGTCGCCATGGGCTCCTACAATGAGCAGTTCTTC.

This clonotype has ten or more counts. The gene calls are TRBV20-1 and TRBJ1-2; maybe TRBD1 (6 bases). Germline V CDR1 and CDR2: DFQATT, SNEGSKA (reference sequence). This CDR3 is built from 14 residues. V lost 6 bases, J lost 1 base, and 15 bases lay in between. This chain's CDR3 is CSAASRGRNYGYTF. CDR3 bases: TGCAGTGCCGCCTCCCGGGGGCGTAACTATGGCTACACCTTC.

This clonotype was seen more than once but under ten times. The rearrangement links TRBV20-1 to TRBJ2-7; 10 bases map to TRBD2. J lost 3 bases, V lost 3 bases, and 5 bases had no gene match. Germline V gene sequence: CDR1 DFQATT, CDR2 SNEGSKA (reference sequence). The length of the CDR3 is 14 residues. The CDR3 loop reads CSASRQRGGYEQYF. The CDR3 DNA follows: TGCAGTGCTAGCCGCCAGCGGGGGGGCTACGAGCAGTACTTC.

This rearrangement joins TRBV27 to TRBJ2-7; weak D call: TRBD2 (5 bases). The CDR3 totals 14 residues. V was cut by 8 bases and J by 2 bases, with 16 bases left in between. Per the germline V gene, CDR1 is MNHEY and CDR2 is SMNVEV (reference sequence). CDR3 DNA: TGTGCCAGCTTGAATTTAGCGCCTCCCTACGAGCAGTACTTC. This sequence encodes CASLNLAPPYEQYF.

This clonotype was seen many times. The V call is TRBV12-3 or TRBV12-4, the J call TRBJ2-7; D might be TRBD2 (6 bases). Trimming took off 3 bases at V and 4 bases at J, with 10 bases between the two ends. The CDR3 length is 13 residues. The CDR3 DNA reads TGTGCCAGCAGTTTCCTTAGCGGATACGAGCAGTACTTC. As protein: CASSFLSGYEQYF.

Notes on this clonotype: The junction departs from the called germline gene at one end, perhaps through a read error. The gene calls are TRBV20-1 and TRBJ1-4; D might be TRBD1 (6 bases). The CDR3 is 13 amino acids. Looked up from germline, CDR1 is DFQATT and CDR2 is SNEGSKA (reference sequence). CDR3 in amino acids: CSAHRVANEKPFF. The CDR3 DNA reads as TGCAGTGCTCACAGGGTTGCTAATGAAAAACCGTTTTTT.

The count of this clonotype is one. This chain uses TRBV6-6 with TRBJ2-3; TRBD2 is a possible D gene (5 bases). The germline V gene has CDR1 MNHNY and CDR2 SVGAGI (reference sequence). The V end lost 0 bases, the J end lost 5 bases, and 15 bases lay between the germline ends. The CDR3 is 16 amino acids. CDR3 sequence: CASSYSYRGDRDTQYF. The CDR3 DNA is TGTGCCAGCAGTTACTCGTACCGGGGAGATCGAGATACGCAGTATTTT.

This chain links TRBV12-3 or TRBV12-4 with TRBJ2-1; D may be TRBD1 (5 bases). Trimming removed 5 bases at V and 3 bases at J, with 14 bases between. The CDR3 contains 15 residues. In DNA form, the CDR3 reads TGTGCCAGCAGTCCCCAGACAGTAATCTACAATGAGCAGTTCTTC. Its translation is CASSPQTVIYNEQFF.

The chain uses TRBV7-8 and TRBJ2-1; 7 positions match TRBD2. Germline trimming cut 5 bases from V and 3 bases from J; bases unmatched to any gene: 10. Germline CDR1 reads SGHVS; CDR2 reads FQNEAQ. This CDR3 is 16 amino acids long. This CDR3 is CASSPETSPLYNEQFF. The CDR3 nucleotides are TGTGCCAGCAGCCCAGAGACTAGCCCTCTCTACAATGAGCAGTTCTTC.

With respect to this clonotype: A read error may explain this, as a much larger clone is one base away. This chain links TRBV29-1 with TRBJ2-5; no definite D call. CDR1 SQVTM and CDR2 ANQGSEA come from the germline V gene. Trimming stripped 0 bases from V and 5 bases from J, with 10 bases between. The CDR3 spans 13 residues. The CDR3: CSVEDGHGETQYF. The CDR3 region has the DNA TGCAGCGTTGAAGACGGGCACGGGGAGACCCAGTACTTC.

This clonotype was found a few times. The chain has TRBV2 and TRBJ2-5; 8 bases fit TRBD2. Germline-derived CDR1 and CDR2 are SNHLY and FYNNEI. Unmatched junction bases numbered 15, after V lost 2 bases and J lost 1 base. This CDR3 has 19 amino acids. The DNA for the CDR3 is TGTGCCAGCAGTGAACCCCGGACTAGCAGGAGGGTGGGCCAAGAGACCCAGTACTTC. It yields the protein CASSEPRTSRRVGQETQYF.

The chain couples TRBV4-1 to TRBJ2-3; unclear D gene. CDR1 and CDR2 from the germline V gene are MGHRA and YSYEKL. V shed 1 base and J shed 2 bases, with 7 bases lying between them. This CDR3 is built from 14 residues. The CDR3 protein is CASSQVTFTDTQYF. CDR3 sequence (DNA): TGCGCCAGCAGCCAAGTTACCTTCACAGATACGCAGTATTTT.

This chain uses TRBV5-8 with TRBJ2-1; maybe TRBD2 (5 bases). Germline V gene lookup returns CDR1 SGHTS and CDR2 YDEGEE. The CDR3 loop spans 14 amino acids. Trimming shortened V by 3 bases and J by 5 bases, and 12 bases separated the two germline ends. The CDR3 loop reads CASSSGIKHNEQFF. The CDR3 DNA reads as TGTGCCAGCAGCTCCGGGATTAAGCACAATGAGCAGTTCTTC.